This T cell receptor (beta chain) was found in a study of blood T cell repertoires in COVID-19. Libraries were prepared by immunoSEQ multiplex PCR; TCRdb keeps only in-frame clonotypes and omits some of them. The sample consists of some 220,000 clones, 70% to 90% of them appearing once. Trimming removed 8 bases at V and 0 bases at J, with 7 bases between. The germline V gene has CDR1 SGHTA and CDR2 FQGTGA. The CDR3 length is 13 residues. The chain combines TRBV7-3 with TRBJ2-2, with D possibly being TRBD2 (5 bases). This TCR was recovered from a woman between 70 and 85 years old with COVID-19, enrolled during active disease. The sequenced sample was peripheral blood. DNA for the CDR3: TGTGCCAGCGGGAGATCGAACACCGGGGAGCTGTTTTTT. Protein: CASGRSNTGELFF.